Included here is one TCR beta chain sequence, with context. The data derive from a study of blood T cell repertoires in COVID-19. As for the study in general: Nucleic acid was either cDNA or gDNA, and it came from T cells, B-cell-depleted T cells, or PBMCs.

Per the study methods: The authors estimated nucleated cell counts from reference gene primer amplification. Sequencing was performed with immunoSEQ multiplex PCR; in TCRdb, only in-frame clones are kept and a portion is missing. That table gives V, J and clone size, and the DNA gave D and trimming. Of about 36,000 clones in the sample, about 74% are singletons; the top ten hold 1.5% to 2%. In germline, CDR1 is MGHDK, CDR2 SYGVNS. This CDR3 comprises 14 residues. V was shortened by 3 bases and J by 7 bases, with 10 bases between the two germline ends. Sequenced: peripheral blood. This TCR was sampled from a man between 60 and 70 years old with active COVID-19. This chain uses TRBV25-1 with TRBJ1-6; maybe TRBD1 (5 bases). The CDR3 DNA reads TGTGCCAGCAGTGAGGTCACAGGAAATTCACCCCTCCACTTT. Amino acids: CASSEVTGNSPLHF.